Described below is a single TCR beta chain sequence and its context. Its matching antigen is unknown. This sample was taken from a study of T cell clones after liver transplantation. The overall study: Blood was drawn pre-transplant, before withdrawal, and after full or failed withdrawal. Overall study findings and caveats: Circulating graft-donor-reactive CD4 TCRbeta sequences fell significantly post-transplant in 5 of 8 subjects. These preliminary findings come from unstandardized post-transplant sampling times.

Libraries were prepared by immunoSEQ multiplex PCR; TCRdb keeps only in-frame clonotypes and omits some of them. The sample carries 93,000 or so clones, around 84% recorded once. Here the sequenced sample was CD4+ T cells from blood, taken 47 months after liver transplant. The origin of this receptor is a human patient who received a liver transplant. A share of the T cells may be of graft donor origin.

The CDR3 coding sequence is TGTGCCAGCAGCGCAGCCCCTGGAGGGGGGTACGAGCAGTACTTC. Amino acid sequence: CASSAAPGGGYEQYF. The chain carries TRBV7-3 and TRBJ2-7, with D perhaps being TRBD1 or TRBD2 (6 bases each). Per the germline V gene, CDR1 is SGHTA and CDR2 is FQGTGA. V was shortened by 5 bases and J by 4 bases, with 18 bases between the two germline ends. The CDR3 runs to 15 residues. The full variable domain, with the rest looked up from reference TRBV7-3 and TRBJ2-7, is GAGVSQTPSNKVTEKGKYVELRCDPISGHTALYWYRQSLGQGPEFLIYFQGTGAADDSGLPNDRFFAVRPEGSVSTLKIQRTERGDSAVYLCASSAAPGGGYEQYFGPGTRLTVT.